The present TCR beta chain was sequenced within a study of OX40 agonist ivuxolimab in advanced cancers. Germline trimming cut 5 bases from V and 5 bases from J; bases unmatched to any gene: 9. CDR1 is SGHRS and CDR2 is YFSETQ in the germline V gene. This CDR3 spans 15 amino acids. Sequencing used immunoSEQ multiplex PCR; TCRdb keeps in-frame clones, though not all of them. Here the sample spans over 100,000 clones, around 93% being singletons. The clonotype originates from an adult with an advanced solid tumor such as melanoma, head and neck, liver or kidney cancer. The chain joins TRBV5-1 to TRBJ2-3, with 9 positions matching TRBD2. Specimen: CD4+ or CD8+ T cells sorted from blood, collected in a trial of the OX40 agonist ivuxolimab. The CDR3 protein is CASSSERGAGDTQYF. The CDR3 DNA is TGCGCCAGCAGTTCCGAGCGGGGGGCTGGAGATACGCAGTATTTT.